This TCR beta chain stems from a study of T cells in Graves' hyperthyroidism and ophthalmopathy. Researchers amplified the TCR beta CDR3 regions from RNA transcripts. HTBI primers drove first-round RT-PCR of the TCR CDR3. Each CDR3 protein gets one entry after TCRdb re-called the multiplex PCR reads with MiXCR. The table has approximately 350,000 distinct CDR3 sequences, 15% seen once. The CDR3 contains 13 residues. Germline loops: CDR1 DFQATT, CDR2 SNEGSKA (reference sequence). The receptor comes from a woman aged 60-75 years with Graves' ophthalmopathy. The chain links TRBV20-1 to TRBJ2-5, with 14 positions matching TRBD2. The sample consisted of blood. The CDR3 is CSGGLAGAETQYF. For the CDR3, the DNA is TGCAGCGGGGGACTAGCGGGAGCTGAGACCCAGTACTTC.